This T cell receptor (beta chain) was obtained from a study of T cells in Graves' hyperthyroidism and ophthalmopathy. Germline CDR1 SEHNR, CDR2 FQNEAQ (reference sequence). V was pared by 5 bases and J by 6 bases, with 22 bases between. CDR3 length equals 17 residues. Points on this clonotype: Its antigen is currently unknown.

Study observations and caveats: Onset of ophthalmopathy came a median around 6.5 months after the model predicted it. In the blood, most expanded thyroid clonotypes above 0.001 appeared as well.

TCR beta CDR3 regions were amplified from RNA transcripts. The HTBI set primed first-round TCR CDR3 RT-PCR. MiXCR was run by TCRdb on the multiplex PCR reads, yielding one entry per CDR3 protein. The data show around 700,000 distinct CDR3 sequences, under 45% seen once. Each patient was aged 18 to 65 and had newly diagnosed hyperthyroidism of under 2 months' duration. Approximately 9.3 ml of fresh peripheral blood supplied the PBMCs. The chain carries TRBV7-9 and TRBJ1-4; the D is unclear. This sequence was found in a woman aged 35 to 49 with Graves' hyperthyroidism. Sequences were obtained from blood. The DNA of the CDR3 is TGTGCCAGCAGCCGATCCGCCGGGAGCTCAGTGTATGAAAAACTGTTTTTT. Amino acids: CASSRSAGSSVYEKLFF.